These 31 T cell receptor beta chains were all obtained from the same sample, sequenced in a study of cytomegalovirus exposure and HLA in healthy donors. Primers for the PCR totalled 60 Vbeta and 13 Jbeta. Repertoires were generated with immunoSEQ multiplex PCR, while TCRdb's copy carries only in-frame clones and drops some. The sample includes some 150,000 clones, approximately 80% of them seen just once. The sample taken for sequencing was PBMCs. The receptor source for this set is a man aged 18 to 29 in good health and CMV-seropositive.

J is TRBJ2-3 and V is TRBV5-4, with 9 bases lining up with TRBD2. This CDR3 has 16 residues. Germline lookup yields CDR1 SGHNT and CDR2 YYREEE (reference sequence). The V segment lost 3 bases and the J segment 2 bases; nucleotides outside the gene matches: 7. CDR3 sequence reads: CASSSRLAGPTDTQYF. The DNA of the CDR3 is TGTGCCAGCAGCTCGCGGCTAGCGGGGCCCACAGATACGCAGTATTTT.

The chain links TRBV12-5 to TRBJ1-1, with D perhaps matching TRBD1 (5 bases). Trimming pared 2 bases from V and 10 bases from J, leaving 11 bases between. The CDR3 is 12 residues long. Germline V gene data show CDR1 as LGHNT and CDR2 as FRNRAP. The CDR3 loop reads CASGLTGVRAFF. CDR3 DNA: TGTGCTAGTGGTTTGACGGGGGTCAGAGCTTTCTTT.

This clone appeared a few times. The CDR3 nucleotides read TGTGCCAGCAGCTTTCCGGGACAGCGCAATCAGCCCCAGCATTTT. Its translation: CASSFPGQRNQPQHF. The rearrangement joins TRBV5-4 to TRBJ1-5; 7 bases agree with TRBD1. J was trimmed by 2 bases and V by 2 bases; bases with no gene match: 4. Germline V lookup: CDR1 SGHNT, CDR2 YYREEE (reference sequence). The CDR3 has 15 residues.

The chain recombines TRBV5-4 with TRBJ2-3; the match to TRBD2 covers 8 bases. This CDR3 has 16 amino acids. The ends lost 2 bases at V and 6 bases at J; junction bases unmatched: 11. Germline V lookup: CDR1 SGHNT, CDR2 YYREEE (reference sequence). In DNA, the CDR3 is TGTGCCAGCAGCTTTTTGCGGGGGGCCTCTGGCGATACGCAGTATTTT. It codes for CASSFLRGASGDTQYF.

V and J are TRBV5-4 and TRBJ2-7, with D unclear. Germline loops: CDR1 SGHNT, CDR2 YYREEE (reference sequence). This CDR3 is built from 15 residues. The V end lost 0 bases, the J end lost 0 bases, and 10 bases lay between the germline ends. The chain's CDR3 is CASSLDAVSSYEQYF. In DNA, the CDR3 is TGTGCCAGCAGCTTGGATGCGGTGAGCTCCTACGAGCAGTACTTC.

The V call is TRBV6-1, the J call TRBJ2-1; possible D gene TRBD2, 6 bases. Germline lookup yields CDR1 MNHNS and CDR2 SASEGT. The CDR3 spans 14 residues. V was cut by 2 bases and J by 2 bases, with 7 bases left in between. CDR3 amino acids: CASSETGAYNEQFF. In nucleotides, the CDR3 is TGTGCCAGCAGTGAAACGGGGGCCTACAATGAGCAGTTCTTC.

CDR3 DNA sequence: TGTGCCAGCAGCGCCGGGACTAGCGAAGAGACCCAGTACTTC. This codes for CASSAGTSEETQYF. This chain joins TRBV9 and TRBJ2-5; 10 positions agree with TRBD2. Trimming took 3 bases from V and 3 from J; bases not matched to a gene: 2. The CDR3 extends over 14 amino acids. Germline-derived CDR1 and CDR2 are SGDLS and YYNGEE.

With respect to this clone: Other DNA sequences within the sample encode an identical CDR3. This sequence joins TRBV6-5 and TRBJ2-7, with 10 bases aligning to TRBD2. Germline-derived CDR1 and CDR2 are MNHEY and SVGAGI. The V gene end was trimmed by 5 bases and the J gene end by 3 bases; junction bases not matched to a gene: 7. The CDR3 sequence is 15 residues long. The CDR3 nucleotides read TGTGCCAGCAGTCGATCTAGCGGGGGTTTCTACGAGCAGTACTTC. Its protein product is CASSRSSGGFYEQYF.

The chain is built from TRBV4-2 and TRBJ1-1; tentative D call: TRBD1 (5 bases). From germline, CDR1 is LGHNA and CDR2 YNFKEQ. V lost 0 bases and J 0 bases, leaving 14 bases between the germline ends. The CDR3 extends over 17 amino acids. In DNA form, the CDR3 reads TGTGCCAGCAGCCAAGATCAGAGACAGCGTATGAACACTGAAGCTTTCTTT. It encodes CASSQDQRQRMNTEAFF.

This rearrangement joins TRBV6-5 to TRBJ2-1, with 10 nucleotides matching TRBD2. This CDR3 is 15 amino acids long. Trimming took 5 bases from V and 2 from J; bases not matched to a gene: 3. Germline lookup yields CDR1 MNHEY and CDR2 SVGAGI. The CDR3 DNA is TGTGCCAGCAGTCCTCTAGCGGGAGCCTACAATGAGCAGTTCTTC. Its translation: CASSPLAGAYNEQFF.

Here the CDR3 DNA reads TGTGCCAGCAGCACGAAGGGGCCAACTAATGAAAAACTGTTTTTT. The encoded protein is CASSTKGPTNEKLFF. The gene calls are TRBV5-4 and TRBJ1-4, with D possibly being TRBD1 (5 bases). The CDR3 sequence is 15 residues long. The ends were cut back, 4 bases at V and 0 bases at J, with 10 bases in the middle. Germline V gene data show CDR1 as SGHNT and CDR2 as YYREEE (reference sequence). Full variable domain (outside the CDR3, taken from reference TRBV5-4 and TRBJ1-4): ETGVTQSPTHLIKTRGQQVTLRCSSQSGHNTVSWYQQALGQGPQFIFQYYREEENGRGNFPPRFSGLQFPNYSSELNVNALELDDSALYLCASSTKGPTNEKLFFGSGTQLSVL.

This clone appeared once. The chain combines TRBV2 with TRBJ2-7, with TRBD1 matching over 7 bases. This CDR3 is 14 amino acids long. V dropped 5 bases and J dropped 10; count of bases not matched to a gene: 14. CDR1 is SNHLY and CDR2 is FYNNEI in the germline V gene. CDR3 in amino acids: CASSRTGQWVKQYF. The CDR3 DNA reads TGTGCCAGCAGTAGGACGGGACAGTGGGTGAAACAGTACTTC.

In its sample, this clone was seen once. This chain connects TRBV29-1 to TRBJ2-7, with D tentatively TRBD1 (6 bases). The V end was cut by 0 bases, the J end by 7 bases, with 16 bases between. The CDR3 length is 14 residues. CDR1 is SQVTM and CDR2 is ANQGSEA in the germline V gene. CDR3: CSVEDRTGTGEQYF. The CDR3 DNA reads TGCAGCGTTGAAGATCGTACAGGGACGGGAGAGCAGTACTTC.

The V and J genes are TRBV27 and TRBJ1-2, with unresolved D. V lost 5 bases to trimming and J lost 4 bases, with 14 bases between them. Germline V gene data show CDR1 as MNHEY and CDR2 as SMNVEV (reference sequence). CDR3 length equals 14 residues. The CDR3 is CASSLRLTGYGYTF. The CDR3 coding sequence is TGTGCCAGCAGTCTGCGCTTAACGGGCTATGGCTACACCTTC.

The chain joins TRBV19 to TRBJ1-5, with D possibly matching TRBD1 (5 bases). The germline V and J ends were trimmed by 3 bases and 2 bases, with 14 bases remaining between them. Germline lookup yields CDR1 LNHDA and CDR2 SQIVND (reference sequence). CDR3 length: 16 residues. The CDR3 region is CASSMGGMFGNQPQHF. The CDR3 nucleotides are TGTGCCAGTAGTATGGGGGGGATGTTCGGCAATCAGCCCCAGCATTTT. The full variable domain, in which reference TRBV19 and TRBJ1-5 provide the parts outside the CDR3, is DGGITQSPKYLFRKEGQNVTLSCEQNLNHDAMYWYRQDPGQGLRLIYYSQIVNDFQKGDIAEGYSVSREKKESFPLTVTSAQKNPTAFYLCASSMGGMFGNQPQHFGDGTRLSIL.

The CDR3 region is CASSQDYRGGTDTQYF. In DNA form, the CDR3 reads TGCGCCAGCAGCCAAGATTACCGGGGGGGCACAGATACGCAGTATTTT. This sequence joins TRBV4-3 and TRBJ2-3; 7 bases agree with TRBD2. Trimming removed 0 bases from V and 1 base from J; junction bases left unmatched: 4. CDR3 size: 16 residues. Germline assignment: CDR1 LGHNA and CDR2 YSLEER.

The rearrangement uses TRBV2 and TRBJ1-3; no reliable D call. Per the germline V gene, CDR1 is SNHLY and CDR2 is FYNNEI. The CDR3 runs to 17 residues. V gave up 8 bases and J gave up 0 bases, with 20 bases separating them. The DNA of the CDR3 is TGTGCCAGCCTTCTCGATGTAGCTGCGAGCTCTGGAAACACCATATATTTT. It encodes CASLLDVAASSGNTIYF.

The V gene is TRBV6-6, the J gene TRBJ2-7, with 9 bases fitting TRBD1. This CDR3 comprises 13 residues. V lost 5 bases and J lost 7; bases outside the gene matches: 6. CDR1 is MNHNY, CDR2 SVGAGI, per germline (reference sequence). CDR3 DNA sequence: TGTGCCAGCAGTCTAACAGGGGGCTCTGAGCAGTACTTC. As protein: CASSLTGGSEQYF.

There are a few counts of this clone. The V gene is TRBV18, the J gene TRBJ2-5, with D tentatively TRBD1 (6 bases). The CDR3 is 15 residues long. Germline CDR1 and CDR2: KGHSH and LQKENI. The ends were cut back, 4 bases at V and 2 bases at J, with 14 bases in the middle. Here the CDR3 reads CASSLSGQGQETQYF. CDR3 coding DNA: TGTGCCAGCTCACTCTCCGGCCAGGGGCAAGAGACCCAGTACTTC.

This clone was picked up one time. The chain joins TRBV10-3 to TRBJ1-2, with TRBD1 as a possible D gene (5 bases). This CDR3 is built from 14 residues. Trimming took off 2 bases at V and 8 bases at J, with 15 bases between the two ends. Germline assignment: CDR1 ENHRY and CDR2 SYGVKD. The DNA for the CDR3 is TGTGCCATCAGTGAGATGGAGGGACCCAGCGGCTACACCTTC. This sequence encodes CAISEMEGPSGYTF.

V is TRBV19 and J is TRBJ2-7; D is perhaps TRBD1 (5 bases). V gave up 1 base and J gave up 3 bases, with 16 bases separating them. The germline V gene has CDR1 LNHDA and CDR2 SQIVND (reference sequence). The length of the CDR3 is 16 residues. The CDR3: CASSIVPGPLFYEQYF. The CDR3 nucleotides are TGTGCCAGTAGTATAGTACCAGGGCCACTATTCTACGAGCAGTACTTC.

The V call is TRBV4-1, the J call TRBJ2-1, with a tentative D call TRBD2 (6 bases). Trimming pared 0 bases from V and 9 bases from J, leaving 18 bases between. CDR3 length: 16 amino acids. Germline V gives CDR1 MGHRA, CDR2 YSYEKL. CDR3 bases: TGCGCCAGCAGCCAAGATCTGGGACTTACAGGTGCTGAGCAGTTCTTC. Amino acid sequence: CASSQDLGLTGAEQFF.

V usage is TRBV29-1 and J usage is TRBJ2-3; TRBD2 aligns across 11 bases. The CDR3 is made up of 16 amino acids. The germline V gene encodes CDR1 SQVTM and CDR2 ANQGSEA. The V and J ends lost 0 bases and 3 bases, in that order; junction bases with no gene match: 5. The DNA of the CDR3 is TGCAGCGTTGAAGACGTTAGCGGGGGGGATACAGATACGCAGTATTTT. This gives the protein CSVEDVSGGDTDTQYF.

The rearrangement links TRBV7-9 to TRBJ2-5, with 10 bases matching TRBD1. CDR1 is SEHNR and CDR2 is FQNEAQ in the germline V gene (reference sequence). V lost 0 bases to trimming and J lost 3 bases; unmatched junction nucleotides: 4. This CDR3 is built from 16 residues. This chain's CDR3 is CASSLAHGQGEETQYF. The CDR3 bases are TGTGCCAGCAGCTTAGCGCACGGACAGGGGGAAGAGACCCAGTACTTC.

This clone was detected only a few times. CDR3: CASSPGQSTDTQYF. The CDR3 DNA sequence: TGCGCCAGCAGCCCGGGACAGAGCACAGATACGCAGTATTTT. The rearrangement joins TRBV5-1 to TRBJ2-3; 7 bases are a match to TRBD1. Germline-derived CDR1 and CDR2 are SGHRS and YFSETQ. The ends lost 4 bases at V and 0 bases at J; junction bases unmatched: 2. This CDR3 contains 14 residues.

For the CDR3, the DNA is TGTGCCTGGAGTGTTGGAGGGTTAGGGTCAGATACGCAGTATTTT. Translated, it gives CAWSVGGLGSDTQYF. The chain is built from TRBV30 and TRBJ2-3, with a weak D call TRBD2 (6 bases). V was pared by 0 bases and J by 4 bases, with 14 bases between. Germline assignment: CDR1 GTSNPN and CDR2 SVGIG (reference sequence). The CDR3 runs 15 residues.

The sample holds a few counts of this clone. The CDR3 spells CASSPDYRSGYTF. The CDR3, as DNA: TGTGCCAGCAGTCCGGACTACCGGAGTGGCTACACCTTC. The chain is built from TRBV6-5 and TRBJ1-2, with D uncertain. This CDR3 has 13 residues. Germline-derived CDR1 and CDR2 are MNHEY and SVGAGI. V lost 5 bases, J lost 7 bases, and 14 bases lay in between.

The rearrangement uses TRBV5-1 and TRBJ2-2, with a tentative D call TRBD1 (5 bases). The CDR3 is made up of 18 amino acids. CDR1 and CDR2 from the germline V gene are SGHRS and YFSETQ. V gave up 0 bases and J gave up 2 bases, with 17 bases separating them. The CDR3 region is CASSLETTVSFNTGELFF. The CDR3 nucleotides are TGCGCCAGCAGCTTGGAGACGACAGTCAGTTTCAACACCGGGGAGCTGTTTTTT.

This rearrangement joins TRBV4-3 to TRBJ1-4; 7 bases map to TRBD1. This CDR3 region has 15 residues. Germline CDR1 and CDR2: LGHNA and YSLEER. Germline trimming cut 1 base from V and 7 bases from J; bases unmatched to any gene: 6. CDR3 loop: CASSQARQGGEKLFF. CDR3 sequence (DNA): TGCGCCAGCAGCCAAGCGCGACAGGGAGGTGAAAAACTGTTTTTT.

This chain connects TRBV7-9 to TRBJ1-1; D is ambiguous. Germline V gene lookup returns CDR1 SEHNR and CDR2 FQNEAQ (reference sequence). Trimming took 1 base from V and 7 from J, leaving 4 bases between them. This CDR3 is built from 11 residues. The CDR3 DNA sequence: TGTGCCAGCAGCTTAGAATATGAAGCTTTCTTT. Amino acid sequence: CASSLEYEAFF.

V gene TRBV6-6 combines with J gene TRBJ2-7; 11 positions agree with TRBD1. Trimming cost V 0 bases and J 3 bases; bases outside gene matches: 1. CDR3 length: 15 residues. Per germline, CDR1 MNHNY and CDR2 SVGAGI (reference sequence). This CDR3 reads CASSYSGTGGYEQYF. In DNA form, the CDR3 reads TGTGCCAGCAGTTACTCGGGGACAGGGGGCTACGAGCAGTACTTC.